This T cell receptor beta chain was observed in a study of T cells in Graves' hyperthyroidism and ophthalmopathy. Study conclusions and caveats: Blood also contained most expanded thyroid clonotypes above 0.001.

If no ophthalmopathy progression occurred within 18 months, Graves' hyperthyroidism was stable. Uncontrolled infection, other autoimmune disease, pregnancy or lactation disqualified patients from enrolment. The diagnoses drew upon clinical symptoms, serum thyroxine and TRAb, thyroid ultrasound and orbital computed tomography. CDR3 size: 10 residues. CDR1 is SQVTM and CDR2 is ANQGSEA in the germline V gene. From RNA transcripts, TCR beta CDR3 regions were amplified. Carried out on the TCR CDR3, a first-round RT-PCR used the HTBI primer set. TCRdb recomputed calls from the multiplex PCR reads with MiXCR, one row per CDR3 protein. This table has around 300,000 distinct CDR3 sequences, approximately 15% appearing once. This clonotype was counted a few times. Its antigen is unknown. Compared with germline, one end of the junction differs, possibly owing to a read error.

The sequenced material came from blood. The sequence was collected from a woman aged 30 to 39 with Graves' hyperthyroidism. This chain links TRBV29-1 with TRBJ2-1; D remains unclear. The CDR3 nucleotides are TGCAGCGTCTCCTTCAATGAGCAGTTCTTC. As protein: CSVSFNEQFF.